Below are 18 T cell receptor beta chains sequenced from a single sample in a study of persistence of HIV-infected CD4 T cells. The immunoSEQ assay was version 4, run in survey mode. Some clones are missing from TCRdb's copy, which holds only in-frame ones; the method was immunoSEQ multiplex PCR. The profile covers 25,000 to 35,000 clones, with around 80% appearing a single time and 0.81% taken by the ten largest. These receptors are not linked to any known antigen. Cells were stimulated with CMV-infected fibroblast lysates at 8 to 10 ug/mL. CD40L-negative CD69-negative CD45RO-high memory CD4+ T cells were sorted as populations depleted of antigen-responding cells. The material was CD4+ T cells sorted from PBMCs after roughly 17-hour stimulation, obtained from a patient who received antiretroviral therapy. The receptors stem from an adult woman with HIV who was CMV-seropositive.

V gene TRBV5-6 combines with J gene TRBJ1-2; TRBD1 matches 7 bases. CDR1 and CDR2 (germline): SGHDT, YYEEEE. V lost 4 bases and J lost 8; bases outside the gene matches: 11. This CDR3 comprises 14 residues. CDR3 residues: CASSLYRGTFGYTF. The DNA of the CDR3 is TGTGCCAGCAGCCTGTACAGGGGAACGTTCGGCTACACCTTC.

This clone was detected a few times. CDR3 in amino acids: CSASYGRGVEQFF. The DNA of the CDR3 is TGCAGTGCTAGTTATGGGCGGGGGGTCGAGCAGTTCTTC. The rearrangement joins TRBV20-1 to TRBJ2-1; 8 nucleotides match TRBD2. Per the germline V gene, CDR1 is DFQATT and CDR2 is SNEGSKA (reference sequence). Trimming cost V 3 bases and J 10 bases; bases outside gene matches: 8. The CDR3 is 13 amino acids.

The chain carries TRBV7-8 and TRBJ1-5, with unresolved D. The CDR3 spans 12 residues. Germline V gene lookup returns CDR1 SGHVS and CDR2 FQNEAQ. Trimming took 3 bases from V and 7 from J, leaving 7 bases between them. CDR3 residues: CASSFREQPQHF. The CDR3 region has the DNA TGTGCCAGCAGCTTCAGAGAACAGCCCCAGCATTTT.

CDR3 nucleotide sequence: TGTGCCAGCAGACGCGCGACAGGAGTCTACGAGCAGTACGTC. This translates into CASRRATGVYEQYV. The gene calls are TRBV6-5 and TRBJ2-7, with D possibly TRBD1 on 6 matching bases. Germline CDR1 reads MNHEY; CDR2 reads SVGAGI. The V end lost 6 bases, the J end lost 3 bases, and 15 bases lay between the germline ends. There are 14 residues in the CDR3.

This chain joins TRBV7-6 and TRBJ2-2, with unresolved D. V lost 5 bases to trimming and J lost 5 bases, with 12 bases between them. The CDR3 extends over 14 amino acids. Germline V gene lookup returns CDR1 SGHVS and CDR2 FNYEAQ. For the CDR3, the DNA is TGTGCCAGCAGCCACCTAAGACGGACCGGGGAGCTGTTTTTT. It codes for CASSHLRRTGELFF.

A single count supports this clone. The rearrangement uses TRBV7-8 and TRBJ1-4; maybe TRBD1 (5 bases). Looked up from germline, CDR1 is SGHVS and CDR2 is FQNEAQ. V shed 2 bases and J shed 6 bases, with 13 bases lying between them. CDR3 length equals 15 residues. CDR3 loop: CASSLLPGRDEKLFF. CDR3 DNA sequence: TGTGCCAGCAGCTTACTTCCGGGGCGGGATGAAAAACTGTTTTTT.

This clone occurred a few times. The gene calls are TRBV9 and TRBJ1-2; D unclear. Deletions cut 0 bases from V and 2 bases from J, with 11 bases between. This CDR3 region has 15 residues. Germline V gene data show CDR1 as SGDLS and CDR2 as YYNGEE. The CDR3 sequence is CASSVDVALNYGYTF. Written as DNA, the CDR3 is TGTGCCAGCAGCGTAGACGTCGCGTTAAACTATGGCTACACCTTC.

The chain uses TRBV3-1 (or the pseudogene TRBV3-2) and TRBJ1-6; D is ambiguous. Trimming removed 1 base from V and 8 bases from J, with 3 bases in between. CDR3 length: 12 residues. In germline, CDR1 is LGHDT, CDR2 YNNKEL (reference sequence). CDR3 in DNA: TGTGCCAGCAGCCAAGCTGATTCACCCCTCCACTTT. Its translation is CASSQADSPLHF.

The chain is built from TRBV19 and TRBJ2-2; weak D call: TRBD2 (5 bases). This CDR3 has 12 amino acids. V was pared by 2 bases and J by 8 bases, with 6 bases between. The germline CDR1 and CDR2 sequences are LNHDA and SQIVND (reference sequence). This CDR3 reads CASSIRGGELFF. The CDR3 nucleotides are TGTGCCAGTAGTATACGGGGAGGGGAGCTGTTTTTT.

The V and J genes are TRBV11-2 and TRBJ1-1; 10 bases map to TRBD1. Germline V gene sequence: CDR1 SGHAT, CDR2 FQNNGV. V dropped 0 bases and J dropped 0; count of bases not matched to a gene: 7. CDR3 size: 18 residues. As DNA, the CDR3 is TGTGCCAGCAGCTTAGAAGGGACAGGGGTCAACTTGAACACTGAAGCTTTCTTT. This translates into CASSLEGTGVNLNTEAFF.

The chain uses TRBV12-5 and TRBJ1-3, with TRBD1 as a possible D gene (5 bases). Germline V gene data show CDR1 as LGHNT and CDR2 as FRNRAP. CDR3 length: 18 residues. Trimming pared 4 bases from V and 0 bases from J, leaving 19 bases between. The CDR3 reads CASGSGNFGTLSGNTIYF. CDR3 sequence (DNA): TGTGCTAGTGGTTCGGGTAATTTCGGGACCCTCTCTGGAAACACCATATATTTT.

This clone has a handful of counts. The chain links TRBV29-1 to TRBJ1-1; D is ambiguous. Trimming cost V 0 bases and J 2 bases, with 7 bases left between them. The CDR3 sequence is 13 residues long. Germline CDR1 is SQVTM and CDR2 is ANQGSEA. The CDR3 coding sequence is TGCAGCGTTGAAGAACAGAGAAACACTGAAGCTTTCTTT. As protein: CSVEEQRNTEAFF.

This clone was detected only a few times. The V call is TRBV10-1, the J call TRBJ2-2; D possibly corresponds to TRBD2 (5 bases). CDR3 size: 15 residues. Per the germline V gene, CDR1 is WNHNN and CDR2 is SYGVQD (reference sequence). V was clipped by 3 bases and J by 2 bases, with 10 bases between them. The CDR3 reads CASSETGKNTGELFF. DNA for the CDR3: TGCGCCAGCAGTGAAACGGGGAAAAACACCGGGGAGCTGTTTTTT.

The rearrangement uses TRBV2 and TRBJ1-1; 8 bases fit TRBD1. Germline lookup yields CDR1 SNHLY and CDR2 FYNNEI. V dropped 6 bases and J dropped 0; count of bases not matched to a gene: 6. This CDR3 is 15 amino acids long. In DNA form, the CDR3 reads TGTGCCAGCAGCCTCCAGGGACAGGTGAACACTGAAGCTTTCTTT. This sequence encodes CASSLQGQVNTEAFF.

The chain joins TRBV6-2 or TRBV6-3 to TRBJ2-7; TRBD2 matches 10 bases. The J segment lost 4 bases and the V segment lost 6 bases, leaving 9 bases of the junction unmatched. This CDR3 comprises 15 residues. The germline V gene has CDR1 MNHEY and CDR2 SVGEGT. The CDR3: CASSQLLAGNYEQYF. The CDR3 nucleotides read TGTGCCAGCAGCCAACTACTAGCGGGGAATTACGAGCAGTACTTC.

The chain links TRBV25-1 to TRBJ1-4; D ambiguous. Trimming took 6 bases from V and 14 from J, leaving 10 bases between them. The CDR3 totals 10 residues. Germline V gene data show CDR1 as MGHDK and CDR2 as SYGVNS. Here the CDR3 DNA reads TGTGCCAGCAGAGGACTATGGCTGTTTTTT. Residues: CASRGLWLFF.

This sequence joins TRBV7-3 and TRBJ1-1, with D unclear. Trimming left V 0 bases short and J 4 bases short, with 9 bases between. This CDR3 is built from 14 residues. CDR1 is SGHTA and CDR2 is FQGTGA in the germline V gene. CDR3 nucleotide sequence: TGTGCCAGCAGCTTAACGCACACAACCACTGAAGCTTTCTTT. Its protein product is CASSLTHTTTEAFF.

In the case of this clone: At one end the junction does not follow the germline gene, possibly because of a read error. The CDR3 DNA reads TGTGCCAGCTCCCCACAGGGATCTAACTATGGCTACACCTTC. It is translated as CASSPQGSNYGYTF. The chain is built from TRBV18 and TRBJ1-2; weak D call: TRBD1 (6 bases). Per the germline V gene, CDR1 is KGHSH and CDR2 is LQKENI. The CDR3 spans 14 residues.